Listed below are T cell receptor beta chains from one sample, sequenced in a study of CD8 T cells in ankylosing spondylitis. MiXCR was run by TCRdb on the 5' RACE reads, yielding one entry per CDR3 protein. The data show approximately 250,000 distinct CDR3 sequences, with 20% to 30% seen just once and around 0.58% held by the top ten. The specimen was blood, either unsorted or a sorted T cell fraction (not recorded which). The receptors shown here come from a male donor with ankylosing spondylitis or in good health (not recorded which). Both conserved end residues are part of each CDR3. Fields, in order: V gene, J gene, clone size, D gene, CDR3 DNA, CDR3 protein. The D gene is left open where the match is weak. Size is stated for part of the rows, as once, few or many counts, or as a class when the clone is expanded.

v_gene: TRBV5-1; j_gene: TRBJ2-1; abundance: .; d_gene: .; CDR3nt: TGCGCCAGCAGTTGGGCGGGCATGGGGAAAAACAATGAGCAGTTCTTC; CDR3aa: CASSWAGMGKNNEQFF
v_gene: TRBV20-1; j_gene: TRBJ2-7; abundance: few; d_gene: .; CDR3nt: TGCAGTGCACAACAGGACAGCTCCTACGAGCAGTACTTC; CDR3aa: CSAQQDSSYEQYF
v_gene: TRBV5-4; j_gene: TRBJ2-3; abundance: many; d_gene: .; CDR3nt: TGTGCCAGCAGCTTGGCCGGGGGTCGCGATACGCAGTATTTT; CDR3aa: CASSLAGGRDTQYF
v_gene: TRBV12-3/TRBV12-4; j_gene: TRBJ2-5; abundance: .; d_gene: TRBD2; CDR3nt: TGTGCCAGCAGCCCGGGGACTAATCCCCTCTTC; CDR3aa: CASSPGTNPLF
v_gene: TRBV12-3/TRBV12-4; j_gene: TRBJ1-2; abundance: few; d_gene: TRBD1; CDR3nt: TGTGCCAGCAGGCCCCTGGGACAGGGAGGTGGCTACACCTTC; CDR3aa: CASRPLGQGGGYTF
v_gene: TRBV6-5; j_gene: TRBJ1-1; abundance: many; d_gene: TRBD1; CDR3nt: TGTGCCAGCAGTTCTCCCAGGGGGTCCACTGAAGCTTTCTTT; CDR3aa: CASSSPRGSTEAFF
v_gene: TRBV12-3/TRBV12-4; j_gene: TRBJ2-1; abundance: .; d_gene: TRBD1; CDR3nt: TGTGCCAGCAGTCCCCGGACAGGGGGGTATGAGCAGTTCTTC; CDR3aa: CASSPRTGGYEQFF
v_gene: TRBV12-3/TRBV12-4; j_gene: TRBJ1-1; abundance: many; d_gene: .; CDR3nt: TGTGCCAGCAGTTTTTTCTCTGAAGCTTTCTTT; CDR3aa: CASSFFSEAFF
v_gene: TRBV6-1; j_gene: TRBJ2-7; abundance: .; d_gene: .; CDR3nt: TGTGCCAGCGGGAGACAGGAGGACTACGAGCAGTACTTC; CDR3aa: CASGRQEDYEQYF
v_gene: TRBV12-3/TRBV12-4; j_gene: TRBJ2-6; abundance: few; d_gene: .; CDR3nt: TGTGCCAGCAGTAGCACGGTCTCTGGGGCCAACGTCCTGACTTTC; CDR3aa: CASSSTVSGANVLTF
v_gene: TRBV27; j_gene: TRBJ2-3; abundance: few; d_gene: .; CDR3nt: TGTGCCAGCAGTTTAACGTACACAGATACGCAGTATTTT; CDR3aa: CASSLTYTDTQYF
v_gene: TRBV7-8; j_gene: TRBJ2-1; abundance: .; d_gene: .; CDR3nt: TGTGCCAGCAGCTTAAGCAGAGACCATAACAATGAGCAGTTCTTC; CDR3aa: CASSLSRDHNNEQFF
v_gene: TRBV20-1; j_gene: TRBJ1-2; abundance: .; d_gene: TRBD1; CDR3nt: TGCAGTGCCCGACAGGGGGGGAACTATGGCTACACCTTC; CDR3aa: CSARQGGNYGYTF
v_gene: TRBV29-1; j_gene: TRBJ1-1; abundance: many; d_gene: TRBD1; CDR3nt: TGCAGCGTCCAAACCGGGACAGGGATTACTGAAGCTTTCTTT; CDR3aa: CSVQTGTGITEAFF
v_gene: TRBV11-2; j_gene: TRBJ2-3; abundance: .; d_gene: .; CDR3nt: TGTGCCAGCAGTTCGCCCACGATCGCAGATACGCAGTATTTT; CDR3aa: CASSSPTIADTQYF
v_gene: TRBV7-2; j_gene: TRBJ1-2; abundance: .; d_gene: TRBD1; CDR3nt: TGTGCCAGCAGCTTTCGGTCAGGGGGTCATGGCTACACCTTC; CDR3aa: CASSFRSGGHGYTF
v_gene: TRBV11-1; j_gene: TRBJ1-2; abundance: few; d_gene: .; CDR3nt: TGTGCCAGCAGTTCGAACGCACAGGGCTATGGCTACACCTTC; CDR3aa: CASSSNAQGYGYTF
v_gene: TRBV12-3/TRBV12-4; j_gene: TRBJ2-1; abundance: many; d_gene: TRBD2; CDR3nt: TGTGCCAGCACACCCCAGGGACTAGCCGGTGAGCAGTTCTTC; CDR3aa: CASTPQGLAGEQFF
v_gene: TRBV12-3/TRBV12-4; j_gene: TRBJ1-2; abundance: many; d_gene: TRBD1; CDR3nt: TGTGCCAGCAGTGTCAACAGGGGGCGGGGTGGCTACACCTTC; CDR3aa: CASSVNRGRGGYTF
v_gene: TRBV10-3; j_gene: TRBJ2-3; abundance: few; d_gene: TRBD2; CDR3nt: TGTGCCATCAGCGGCCTTGGACTAGCGGGCACAGATACGCAGTATTTT; CDR3aa: CAISGLGLAGTDTQYF
v_gene: TRBV20-1; j_gene: TRBJ2-1; abundance: .; d_gene: TRBD2; CDR3nt: TGCAGTGCTAGAGACCTTAGCGGGGGGGCGAGGAATGAGCAGTTCTTC; CDR3aa: CSARDLSGGARNEQFF
v_gene: TRBV20-1; j_gene: TRBJ2-5; abundance: .; d_gene: TRBD1; CDR3nt: TGCAGTGCTATCGGGGACAGGGACCAAGAGACCCAGTACTTC; CDR3aa: CSAIGDRDQETQYF
v_gene: TRBV12-3/TRBV12-4; j_gene: TRBJ2-3; abundance: .; d_gene: .; CDR3nt: TGTGCCAGCAGTTTAGGGGTATCTAGCCTAAACACAGATACGCAGTATTTT; CDR3aa: CASSLGVSSLNTDTQYF
v_gene: TRBV19; j_gene: TRBJ1-4; abundance: .; d_gene: .; CDR3nt: TGTGCCAGTAGTATTACAGGCGGGCTTAATGAAAAACTGTTTTTT; CDR3aa: CASSITGGLNEKLFF
v_gene: TRBV20-1; j_gene: TRBJ2-7; abundance: many; d_gene: .; CDR3nt: TGCAGTGCTAGGGGGCGCAGGGGCTCCTACGAGCAGTACTTC; CDR3aa: CSARGRRGSYEQYF
v_gene: TRBV20-1; j_gene: TRBJ2-3; abundance: .; d_gene: .; CDR3nt: TGCAGTGCTAGAGATGTGGGGGGCCCCGCAGATACGCAGTATTTT; CDR3aa: CSARDVGGPADTQYF
v_gene: TRBV3-1; j_gene: TRBJ2-5; abundance: few; d_gene: .; CDR3nt: TGTGCCAGCAGCCAAGCCGTAGAGACCCAGTACTTC; CDR3aa: CASSQAVETQYF
v_gene: TRBV20-1; j_gene: TRBJ1-2; abundance: .; d_gene: .; CDR3nt: TGCAGTGCTAGCGGGCAGCGCCGCTTGGATGGCTACACCTTC; CDR3aa: CSASGQRRLDGYTF
v_gene: TRBV2; j_gene: TRBJ2-5; abundance: .; d_gene: .; CDR3nt: TGTGCCAGCAGTGAAGTAGGGAGAGAGACCCAGTACTTC; CDR3aa: CASSEVGRETQYF
v_gene: TRBV4-1; j_gene: TRBJ2-7; abundance: many; d_gene: .; CDR3nt: TGCGCCAGCAGCCAAATGTATGGAGAGAGGATGGAGCAGTACTTC; CDR3aa: CASSQMYGERMEQYF
v_gene: TRBV5-1; j_gene: TRBJ2-7; abundance: .; d_gene: TRBD1; CDR3nt: TGCGCCAGCAGCTTGGGGACAGGGGCCCACGAGCAGTACTTC; CDR3aa: CASSLGTGAHEQYF
v_gene: TRBV20-1; j_gene: TRBJ2-5; abundance: .; d_gene: TRBD2; CDR3nt: TGCAGTGCTAGACAAGGACTAGCGGGAGTCCAAGAGACCCAGTACTTC; CDR3aa: CSARQGLAGVQETQYF
v_gene: TRBV20-1; j_gene: TRBJ2-3; abundance: .; d_gene: .; CDR3nt: TGCAGTGCTACCCCCGCGACTAGCACAGATACGCAGTATTTT; CDR3aa: CSATPATSTDTQYF
v_gene: TRBV20-1; j_gene: TRBJ2-5; abundance: .; d_gene: TRBD1; CDR3nt: TGCAGTGCTAGATCGGGACAGGACCAAGAGACCCAGTACTTC; CDR3aa: CSARSGQDQETQYF
v_gene: TRBV12-3/TRBV12-4; j_gene: TRBJ2-1; abundance: few; d_gene: .; CDR3nt: TGTGCCAGCAGGGAAACCTGGGAGCAGTTCTTC; CDR3aa: CASRETWEQFF
v_gene: TRBV20-1; j_gene: TRBJ2-7; abundance: once; d_gene: TRBD2; CDR3nt: TGCAGTGGTGGGTCGGGCTCGGGGGGTCGTCTGATCATAGACGAGCAATACTTC; CDR3aa: CSGGSGSGGRLIIDEQYF
v_gene: TRBV9; j_gene: TRBJ2-7; abundance: .; d_gene: .; CDR3nt: TGTGCCAGCAGCGTAGCGGAGGGGGGGGCCTACGAGCAGTACTTC; CDR3aa: CASSVAEGGAYEQYF